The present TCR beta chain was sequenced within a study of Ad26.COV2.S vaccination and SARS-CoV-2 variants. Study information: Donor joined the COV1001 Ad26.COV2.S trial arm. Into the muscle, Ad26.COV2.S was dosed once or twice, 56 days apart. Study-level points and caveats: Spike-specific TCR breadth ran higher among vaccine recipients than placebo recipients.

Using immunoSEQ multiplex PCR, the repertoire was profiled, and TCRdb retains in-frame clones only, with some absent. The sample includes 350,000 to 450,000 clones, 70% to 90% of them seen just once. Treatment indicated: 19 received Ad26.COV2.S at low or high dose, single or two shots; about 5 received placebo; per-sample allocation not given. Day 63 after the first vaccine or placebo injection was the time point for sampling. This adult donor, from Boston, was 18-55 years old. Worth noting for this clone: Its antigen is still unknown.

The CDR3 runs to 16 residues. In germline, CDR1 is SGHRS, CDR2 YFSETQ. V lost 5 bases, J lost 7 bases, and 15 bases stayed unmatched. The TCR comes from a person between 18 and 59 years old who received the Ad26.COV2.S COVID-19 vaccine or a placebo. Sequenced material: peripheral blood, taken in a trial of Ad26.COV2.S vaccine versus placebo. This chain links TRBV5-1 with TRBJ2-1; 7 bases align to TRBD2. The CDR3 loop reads CASRSHAGEGGNEQFF. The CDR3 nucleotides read TGCGCCAGCAGGTCCCATGCCGGGGAGGGCGGGAATGAGCAGTTCTTC. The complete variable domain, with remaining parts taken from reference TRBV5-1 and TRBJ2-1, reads KAGVTQTPRYLIKTRGQQVTLSCSPISGHRSVSWYQQTPGQGLQFLFEYFSETQRNKGNFPGRFSGRQFSNSRSEMNVSTLELGDSALYLCASRSHAGEGGNEQFFGPGTRLTVL.